Following are 22 T cell receptor beta chains from one sample sequenced in a study of T cell clonality in common variable immunodeficiency. Study-wide points: Reportedly, TCR beta sequences from common variable immunodeficiency showed fewer deletions and N-nucleotide insertions.

Clones were read by immunoSEQ multiplex PCR, and TCRdb kept only the in-frame ones, dropping some. The sample gives 40,000 or so clones, none seen only once, and the top ten clones hold 5% to 6.5%. For these receptors, no antigen is known. The specimen sequenced was peripheral blood mononuclear cells. All receptors come from a human donor with common variable immunodeficiency.

This clone was recorded many times. The read stops 3 residues short of the end of the CDR3; the missing end is completed from the germline J gene. The rearrangement links TRBV29-1 to TRBJ2-7, with 10 bases matching TRBD1. Germline V gene sequence: CDR1 SQVTM, CDR2 ANQGSEA. The CDR3 has 13 residues. V shed 6 bases and J 4 bases; nucleotides not matched to a gene: 6. CDR3 region: CSVVGQGFYEQYF. The CDR3 bases that were read are TGCAGCGTCGTGGGACAGGGGTTTTACGAG.

Note on this clone: The read terminates 3 residues before the CDR3 end, so the remaining end is supplied by the germline J gene. The chain links TRBV19 to TRBJ1-5; possibly TRBD1 for D (5 bases). The CDR3 spans 16 residues. Germline CDR1 is LNHDA and CDR2 is SQIVND (reference sequence). V lost 3 bases, J lost 1 base, and 13 bases lay in between. This chain's CDR3 is CASSIGRGGSNQPQHF. The sequenced CDR3 bases are TGTGCCAGTAGTATCGGGAGGGGAGGAAGCAATCAGCCC.

In this sample, this clone turned up a few times. The missing CDR3 end, 3 residues past where the read stops, is filled in from the germline J gene. This sequence joins TRBV7-9 and TRBJ2-5; 7 bases agree with TRBD1. The germline gives CDR1 SEHNR, CDR2 FQNEAQ (reference sequence). There are 15 residues in the CDR3. The junction had 11 bases not matched to a gene; V was cut back by 5 bases and J by 5 bases. The chain's CDR3 is CASSQRQGEFETQYF. The sequenced part of the CDR3 DNA is TGTGCCAGCAGCCAGCGACAGGGAGAGTTTGAGACC.

This clone has at least ten counts. The read ends 3 residues early relative to the CDR3; the germline J gene fills the gap. The chain employs TRBV6-2 or TRBV6-3 and TRBJ2-2; TRBD2 might be the D (6 bases). V was trimmed by 4 bases and J by 7 bases, leaving 16 bases between them. Germline CDR1 and CDR2: MNHEY and SVGEGT. The CDR3 loop spans 15 amino acids. The DNA read from the CDR3 is TGTGCCAGCAGTTCCCCGACTAGGGCTCACGGGGAG. Its translation is CASSSPTRAHGE. The CDR3 as a whole reads CASSSPTRAHGELFF.

The table lists this clone with a few counts. The DNA ends 3 residues before the CDR3 does, and the rest of the CDR3 is filled in from the germline J gene. The chain uses TRBV7-6 and TRBJ2-2; 9 nucleotides align to TRBD2. Germline V gene data show CDR1 as SGHVS and CDR2 as FNYEAQ. The CDR3 loop spans 16 amino acids. V gave up 2 bases and J gave up 2 bases; unmatched junction bases: 3. CDR3 DNA, as far as it was read: TGTGCCAGCAGCTTATTTAGCGGGGGAAACACCGGGGAG. Its protein product is CASSLFSGGNTGE. The CDR3 in full is CASSLFSGGNTGELFF. Full variable domain (remainder filled in from reference TRBV7-6 and TRBJ2-2): GAGVSQSPRYKVTKRGQDVALRCDPISGHVSLYWYRQALGQGPEFLTYFNYEAQQDKSGLPNDRFSAERPEGSISTLTIQRTEQRDSAMYRCASSLFSGGNTGELFFGEGSRLTVL.

Ten or more counts support this clone. The CDR3 is cut off 3 residues early in the read; its end comes from the germline J gene. The chain uses TRBV7-2 and TRBJ1-1, with D perhaps matching TRBD1 (5 bases). Germline CDR1 SGHTA, CDR2 FQGNSA. The length of the CDR3 is 14 residues. Trimming cost V 4 bases and J 2 bases, with 11 bases left between them. CDR3 DNA (partial): TGTGCCAGCAGCTCGGCGGGGACTAACACTGAA. As protein: CASSSAGTNTE. The entire CDR3 sequence reads CASSSAGTNTEAFF.

Of note for this clone: The missing CDR3 end, 3 residues past where the read stops, is filled in from the germline J gene. Other DNA sequences of this sample code for an identical CDR3. The gene calls are TRBV5-1 and TRBJ2-7; TRBD1 might be the D (6 bases). The CDR3 totals 14 residues. Germline CDR1 is SGHRS and CDR2 is YFSETQ. V lost 4 bases and J 4 bases, leaving 15 bases between the germline ends. Incomplete CDR3 DNA: TGCGCCAGCAGCAAGGACAGCCAGTCTTACGAG. Translated, it gives CASSKDSQSYE. The full CDR3 reads CASSKDSQSYEQYF.

This clone was detected many times. The CDR3 is cut off 3 residues early in the read; its end comes from the germline J gene. The rearrangement links TRBV4-2 to TRBJ2-1; the match to TRBD2 covers 16 bases. The V and J ends lost 4 bases and 2 bases, in that order; junction bases with no gene match: 14. The CDR3 is 21 residues long. The V gene's germline CDR1 is LGHNA and CDR2 YNFKEQ. Incomplete CDR3 DNA: TGTGCCAGCAGCCCGAAAGTCCCCGGGACTAGCGGGGGGGGGCCCTACAATGAG. It is translated as CASSPKVPGTSGGGPYNE. The entire CDR3 reads CASSPKVPGTSGGGPYNEQFF.

This clone was counted many times. From the germline J gene comes the end of the CDR3, since the read stops 3 residues before it. The genes are TRBV5-1 and TRBJ2-5; 9 bases map to TRBD2. Germline V gives CDR1 SGHRS, CDR2 YFSETQ. Germline trimming cut 0 bases from V and 4 bases from J; bases unmatched to any gene: 10. The CDR3 has 17 amino acids. The CDR3: CASSLERAGGRGETQYF. The CDR3 DNA, read in part, is TGCGCCAGCAGCTTGGAGCGAGCGGGGGGCCGTGGAGAGACC.

A note on this clone: The read gets to within 3 residues of the CDR3 end, and the germline J gene fills in the rest. The chain employs TRBV5-6 and TRBJ1-6; D is perhaps TRBD1 (6 bases). V lost 3 bases, J lost 7 bases, and 8 bases lay in between. Germline CDR1 SGHDT, CDR2 YYEEEE. This CDR3 comprises 13 residues. CDR3 bases read: TGTGCCAGCAGCTATACAGGGAATTCACCC. This sequence encodes CASSYTGNSP. The full CDR3 protein is CASSYTGNSPLHF.

There are many counts of this clone. The sequenced part of the CDR3 DNA is TGTGCCAGCAGCTCGAACAGGGGGAAAAACGAAAAA. It is translated as CASSSNRGKNEK. The CDR3 in its entirety is CASSSNRGKNEKLFF. The rearrangement uses TRBV5-4 and TRBJ1-4, with 8 positions matching TRBD1. The read falls 3 residues short of the CDR3 end, and the missing part is taken from the germline J gene. Per the germline V gene, CDR1 is SGHNT and CDR2 is YYREEE (reference sequence). This CDR3 spans 15 amino acids. V dropped 3 bases and J dropped 8; count of bases not matched to a gene: 9. Full variable domain (outside the CDR3, taken from reference TRBV5-4 and TRBJ1-4): ETGVTQSPTHLIKTRGQQVTLRCSSQSGHNTVSWYQQALGQGPQFIFQYYREEENGRGNFPPRFSGLQFPNYSSELNVNALELDDSALYLCASSSNRGKNEKLFFGSGTQLSVL.

As for this clone: The read ends 3 residues before the CDR3 terminus; that terminus is restored from the germline J gene. The chain combines TRBV2 with TRBJ2-7; a weak D match, TRBD1 (6 bases). Looked up from germline, CDR1 is SNHLY and CDR2 is FYNNEI. With 8 bases removed from V and 6 bases from J, the gap between germline ends came to 20 bases. The length of the CDR3 is 14 residues. CDR3 sequence: CASGQTGGRGEQYF. Partial CDR3 DNA: TGTGCCAGCGGACAGACAGGAGGACGCGGCGAG.

This clone was picked up a small number of times. Sequencing ends 3 residues short of the CDR3 end; the germline J gene provides the rest. The J gene is TRBJ2-2, the V gene TRBV5-1; D perhaps matches TRBD1 (6 bases). Trimming removed 0 bases from V and 7 bases from J, with 13 bases in between. The CDR3 length is 15 residues. Per the germline V gene, CDR1 is SGHRS and CDR2 is YFSETQ. CDR3 region: CASSLAAGAHGELFF. The DNA read from the CDR3 is TGCGCCAGCAGCTTGGCTGCAGGGGCCCACGGGGAG.

This clone was counted at least ten times. From the germline J gene comes the end of the CDR3, since the read stops 3 residues before it. This sequence joins TRBV29-1 and TRBJ1-4, with 7 bases lining up with TRBD1. The V segment lost 1 base and the J segment 7 bases; nucleotides outside the gene matches: 0. There are 12 residues in the CDR3. Germline V lookup: CDR1 SQVTM, CDR2 ANQGSEA. Incomplete CDR3 DNA: TGCAGCGTTGAAGCAGGGGGTGAAAAA. This gives the protein CSVEAGGEK. The complete CDR3 protein is CSVEAGGEKLFF.

Turning to this clone: Coverage ceases 3 residues before the CDR3 finishes, and the germline J gene fills in the end. This sequence joins TRBV7-8 and TRBJ1-4; 7 bases are a match to TRBD1. From germline, CDR1 is SGHVS and CDR2 FQNEAQ. Trimming took 5 bases from V and 0 from J; bases not matched to a gene: 9. This CDR3 has 17 residues. The CDR3: CASSPPPDRTTNEKLFF. The sequenced part of the CDR3 DNA is TGTGCCAGCAGCCCACCCCCGGACAGGACAACTAATGAAAAA.

This clone came up a few times. The CDR3 extends 3 residues past the end of the read, so its final part is completed from the germline J gene. The gene calls are TRBV5-5 and TRBJ2-7, with unresolved D. Germline values: CDR1 SGHKS, CDR2 YYEKEE (reference sequence). The CDR3 is 12 residues long. V lost 4 bases and J lost 2, with 7 bases in between. The sequenced CDR3 bases are TGTGCCAGCAGCGATCCGGCCTACGAG. As protein: CASSDPAYE. The full CDR3 reads CASSDPAYEQYF. Variable domain in full (rest from reference TRBV5-5 and TRBJ2-7): DAGVTQSPTHLIKTRGQQVTLRCSPISGHKSVSWYQQVLGQGPQFIFQYYEKEERGRGNFPDRFSARQFPNYSSELNVNALLLGDSALYLCASSDPAYEQYFGPGTRLTVT.

In this sample, this clone turned up a few times. The read ends 3 residues before the CDR3 terminus; that terminus is restored from the germline J gene. This chain connects TRBV7-9 to TRBJ2-1; D call uncertain. The CDR3 sequence is 15 residues long. Trimming cost V 5 bases and J 2 bases, with 13 bases left between them. Germline V gene lookup returns CDR1 SEHNR and CDR2 FQNEAQ (reference sequence). The CDR3: CASSVGDKTYNEQFF. The sequenced CDR3 bases are TGTGCCAGCAGCGTAGGAGACAAAACCTACAATGAG.

For this clone: The CDR3 extends 3 residues past the end of the read, so its final part is completed from the germline J gene. The rearrangement joins TRBV5-1 to TRBJ2-3, with 11 bases matching TRBD1. The CDR3 is made up of 16 amino acids. Germline V CDR1 and CDR2: SGHRS, YFSETQ. J was trimmed by 0 bases and V by 4 bases; bases with no gene match: 4. The CDR3 bases that were read are TGCGCCAGCAGCACCGGACAGGGGGCTAGCACAGATACG. This translates into CASSTGQGASTDT. The CDR3 as a whole reads CASSTGQGASTDTQYF.

This clone was counted a few times. The sequenced fragment ends 3 residues before the CDR3 boundary, so the rest is inferred from the germline J gene. The chain links TRBV19 to TRBJ2-2; TRBD2 might be the D (5 bases). The CDR3 is 16 residues long. The V and J ends lost 4 bases and 0 bases respectively, with 12 bases between them. The V gene's germline CDR1 is LNHDA and CDR2 SQIVND (reference sequence). CDR3 DNA (partial): TGTGCCAGTAGTAGAAATCGGGGTGCGAACACCGGGGAG. Translated: CASSRNRGANTGE. The entire CDR3 sequence reads CASSRNRGANTGELFF.

A word on this clone: Read sequence stops 3 residues before the CDR3 end, and the germline J gene provides the missing end. V and J are TRBV7-2 and TRBJ2-3; TRBD2 aligns across 8 bases. Germline V gives CDR1 SGHTA, CDR2 FQGNSA. The trim removed 6 bases at V and 5 bases at J, leaving 4 bases unmatched. CDR3 length: 13 amino acids. The CDR3 protein is CASRIAGIDTQYF. Partial CDR3 DNA: TGTGCCAGCAGAATAGCGGGAATAGATACG.

This clone was detected many times. From the germline J gene comes the end of the CDR3, since the read stops 3 residues before it. J is TRBJ1-4 and V is TRBV7-9; the match to TRBD1 covers 7 bases. With 5 bases clipped from V and 6 bases from J, the junction kept 3 bases outside the gene matches. Germline V gene sequence: CDR1 SEHNR, CDR2 FQNEAQ (reference sequence). CDR3 length: 13 residues. Partial CDR3 DNA: TGTGCCAGCAGCGACAGGGACGATGAAAAA. Its protein is CASSDRDDEK. The complete CDR3 sequence is CASSDRDDEKLFF. The whole variable domain, remainder taken from reference TRBV7-9 and TRBJ1-4, is DTGVSQNPRHKITKRGQNVTFRCDPISEHNRLYWYRQTLGQGPEFLTYFQNEAQLEKSRLLSDRFSAERPKGSFSTLEIQRTEQGDSAMYLCASSDRDDEKLFFGSGTQLSVL.

Only a few counts were recorded for this clone. The sequenced part of the CDR3 DNA is TGTGCCAGCAGCTTAAGGGCCTCGGTCGTAAAGACC. It specifies CASSLRASVVKT. The entire CDR3 protein is CASSLRASVVKTQYF. The chain couples TRBV11-2 to TRBJ2-5; D unclear. The CDR3 end falls 3 residues outside the read, so it is completed with the germline J gene. This CDR3 has 15 residues. Germline CDR1 and CDR2: SGHAT and FQNNGV. V lost 2 bases and J lost 6, with 16 bases in between.